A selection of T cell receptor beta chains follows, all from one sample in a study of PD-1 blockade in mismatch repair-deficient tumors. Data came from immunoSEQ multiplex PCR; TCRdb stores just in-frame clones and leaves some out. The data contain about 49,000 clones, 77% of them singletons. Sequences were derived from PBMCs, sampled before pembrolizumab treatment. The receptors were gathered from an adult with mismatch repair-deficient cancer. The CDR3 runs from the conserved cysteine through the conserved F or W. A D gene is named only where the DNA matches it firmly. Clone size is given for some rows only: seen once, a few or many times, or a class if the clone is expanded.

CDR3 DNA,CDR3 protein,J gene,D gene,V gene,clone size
TGTGCCAGCTCACCCCAGGGGGCAAGAGTCACTGAAGCTTTCTTT,CASSPQGARVTEAFF,TRBJ1-1,TRBD1,TRBV18,.
TGTGCTAGTGTTTGGACTAGCGGGAGTTCTGGGGCCAACGTCCTGACTTTC,CASVWTSGSSGANVLTF,TRBJ2-6,TRBD2,TRBV12-5,.
TGTGCCAGCAGCCTAAATAGCAATCAGCCCCAGCATTTT,CASSLNSNQPQHF,TRBJ1-5,.,TRBV7-9,.
TGTGCCAGCAGTGGGGGCTCCAGGGCTGAAGCTTTCTTT,CASSGGSRAEAFF,TRBJ1-1,.,TRBV25-1,.
TGTGCCAGCAGCACCTGGACAGGGACCGGAGTTGGGGCCAACGTCCTGACTTTC,CASSTWTGTGVGANVLTF,TRBJ2-6,TRBD1,TRBV11-2,.
TGTGCCAGCAGCCCACGGACAGGGTCTCAAGAGACCCAGTACTTC,CASSPRTGSQETQYF,TRBJ2-5,TRBD1,TRBV7-3,.
TGTGCCAGCAGTGAAGCTAGCGGAGGGGGGGACAATGAGCAGTTCTTC,CASSEASGGGDNEQFF,TRBJ2-1,.,TRBV6-4,.
TGTGCCAGCAGCGTAGCTGTCTCCACCGGGGAGCTGTTTTTT,CASSVAVSTGELFF,TRBJ2-2,.,TRBV9,.
TGCGCCAGCAGCTTGAGCGCCAACACCTACAATGAGCAGTTCTTC,CASSLSANTYNEQFF,TRBJ2-1,.,TRBV5-1,few
TGTGCCAGCAGCTCCGGGACAGGGAACCAAGAGACCCAGTACTTC,CASSSGTGNQETQYF,TRBJ2-5,TRBD1,TRBV11-3,.
TGTGCTAGCAGCTTTGGGACTAGCGGGAGTATGCAGACCCAGTACTTC,CASSFGTSGSMQTQYF,TRBJ2-5,TRBD2,TRBV7-7,few
TGTGCCACCTCGGGGGCGGGAGGGCCGGAGACCCAGTACTTC,CATSGAGGPETQYF,TRBJ2-5,TRBD2,TRBV5-4,.
TGTGCCAGCAGTTCAGTGGGCGAGCAGTACTTC,CASSSVGEQYF,TRBJ2-7,.,TRBV6-5,.
TGTGCCAGCAGTGACCGGGCGACCCTGGGTGGCTACACCTTC,CASSDRATLGGYTF,TRBJ1-2,.,TRBV2,.
TGTGCCAGCAGCTTACATGGTATTACTAGCGAGCAGTACTTC,CASSLHGITSEQYF,TRBJ2-7,.,TRBV13,once
TGTGCCAGCACAAGGGAGAACGGGGCCAACGTCCTGACTTTC,CASTRENGANVLTF,TRBJ2-6,.,TRBV27,.
TGTGCCAGCACCTCGACAGGGGTAGAGACCCAGTACTTC,CASTSTGVETQYF,TRBJ2-5,TRBD1,TRBV6-5,.
TGTGCCAGCAGCTTGAGGGGGAACACCATATATTTT,CASSLRGNTIYF,TRBJ1-3,.,TRBV5-6,.
TGTGCCAGCAGCCCTGCCCACGGACAGGGGGGTTTCTACGAGCAGTACTTC,CASSPAHGQGGFYEQYF,TRBJ2-7,TRBD1,TRBV11-1,.
TGTGCCAGCGGAGGGAGGGCCGGAGAGACCCAGTACTTC,CASGGRAGETQYF,TRBJ2-5,TRBD2,TRBV19,.
TGTGCCAGCAGTAAACTCGGGGTAAAGGAACTGTTTTTT,CASSKLGVKELFF,TRBJ1-4,.,TRBV6-5,.
TGTGCCAGCAGTGAAGACAGGGGTGTAGGGAACACTGAAGCTTTCTTT,CASSEDRGVGNTEAFF,TRBJ1-1,TRBD1,TRBV25-1,.
TGTGCCAGCAGCTTAGCGCAATCAGACCTCGCGGCCAAAAACATTCAGTACTTC,CASSLAQSDLAAKNIQYF,TRBJ2-4,.,TRBV7-2,.
TGTGCCAGCACAACTCCTAAGGGTCAGCCCCAGCATTTT,CASTTPKGQPQHF,TRBJ1-5,.,TRBV6-5,.
TGTGCCAGTTCTAGGGCGGCGTATAGCAATCAGCCCCAGCATTTT,CASSRAAYSNQPQHF,TRBJ1-5,.,TRBV19,.
TGTGCCAGCAGCAAAGATCCTAGCGGGAGGAGCTACGAGCAGTACTTC,CASSKDPSGRSYEQYF,TRBJ2-7,.,TRBV21-1,once
TGTGCCTGTGGACAGACCAATCAGCCCCAGCATTTT,CACGQTNQPQHF,TRBJ1-5,.,TRBV30,.
TGCGCCAGCAGCTTGACACAGGGGATCCAGGAGACCCAGTACTTC,CASSLTQGIQETQYF,TRBJ2-5,TRBD1,TRBV5-1,.
TGCGCCAGCAGCTTGACAGGAGGAGAGACCCAGTACTTC,CASSLTGGETQYF,TRBJ2-5,.,TRBV5-1,.
TGTGCCAGTAGTACCCGGGCTCATGGCTACACCTTC,CASSTRAHGYTF,TRBJ1-2,.,TRBV19,.
TGTGCCAGCACTAACGGCTACGAGCAGTACTTC,CASTNGYEQYF,TRBJ2-7,.,TRBV25-1,.
TGTGCCAGCAGCCAGAACACCGTTAGGACAGGTGAAGCTTTCTTT,CASSQNTVRTGEAFF,TRBJ1-1,TRBD1,TRBV7-3,.
TGTGCCAGTAGTGGCAGGGAAGGCAATCAGCCCCAGCATTTT,CASSGREGNQPQHF,TRBJ1-5,.,TRBV19,few